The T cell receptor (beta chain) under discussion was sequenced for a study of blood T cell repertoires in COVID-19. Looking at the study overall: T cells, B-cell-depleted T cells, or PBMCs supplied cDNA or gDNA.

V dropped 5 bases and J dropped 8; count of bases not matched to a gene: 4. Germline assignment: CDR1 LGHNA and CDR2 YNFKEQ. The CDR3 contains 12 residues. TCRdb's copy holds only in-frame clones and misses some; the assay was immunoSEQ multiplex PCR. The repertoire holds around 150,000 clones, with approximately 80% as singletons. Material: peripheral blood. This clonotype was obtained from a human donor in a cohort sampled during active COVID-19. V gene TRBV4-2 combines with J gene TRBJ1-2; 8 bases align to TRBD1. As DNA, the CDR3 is TGTGCCAGCAGCGAAAACAGGGGGGGCTACACCTTC. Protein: CASSENRGGYTF.